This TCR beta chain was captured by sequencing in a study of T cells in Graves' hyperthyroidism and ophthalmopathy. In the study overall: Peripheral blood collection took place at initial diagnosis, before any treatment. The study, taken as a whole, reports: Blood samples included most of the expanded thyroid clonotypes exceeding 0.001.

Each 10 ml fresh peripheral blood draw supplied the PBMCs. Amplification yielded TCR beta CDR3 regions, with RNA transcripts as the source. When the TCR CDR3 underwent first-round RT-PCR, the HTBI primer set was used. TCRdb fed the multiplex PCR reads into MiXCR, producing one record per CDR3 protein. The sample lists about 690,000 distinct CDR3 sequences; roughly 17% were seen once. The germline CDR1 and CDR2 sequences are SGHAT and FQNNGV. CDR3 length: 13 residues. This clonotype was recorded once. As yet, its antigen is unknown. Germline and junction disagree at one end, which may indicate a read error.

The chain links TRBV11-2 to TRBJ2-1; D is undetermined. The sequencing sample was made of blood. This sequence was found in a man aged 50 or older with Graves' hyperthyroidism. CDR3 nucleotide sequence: TGCGCCAGCAGCCAAGGTTCACCAAGCGAGCAGTTCTTC. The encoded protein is CASSQGSPSEQFF.